One sample yielded the 10 T cell receptor beta chains listed below, sequenced in a study of early T cells in non-severe SARS-CoV-2 infection. TCRdb re-analysed the 5' RACE reads in MiXCR, keeping a single row per CDR3 protein. Of roughly 56,000 distinct CDR3 sequences listed, roughly 8.2% are singletons. Material: whole blood. The receptors come from an adult who was a healthcare worker with PCR-confirmed SARS-CoV-2 infection or an uninfected control (not recorded which).

This clonotype was counted at least ten times. This chain connects TRBV5-1 to TRBJ2-3; no clear D gene. Germline assignment: CDR1 SGHRS and CDR2 YFSETQ. Deletions cut 4 bases from V and 1 base from J, with 7 bases between. The CDR3 length is 13 residues. The CDR3 is CASSTQRTDTQYF. The CDR3 DNA reads TGCGCCAGCAGCACCCAACGCACAGATACGCAGTATTTT.

V gene TRBV7-2 combines with J gene TRBJ2-3, with TRBD1 matching 8 bases. The V and J ends lost 6 bases and 1 base, in that order; junction bases with no gene match: 3. CDR1 SGHTA and CDR2 FQGNSA come from the germline V gene. CDR3 length: 14 amino acids. CDR3: CASRPTGGTDTQYF. CDR3 in DNA: TGTGCCAGCAGGCCGACAGGGGGCACAGATACGCAGTATTTT.

This clonotype has a handful of counts. J is TRBJ1-2 and V is TRBV20-1, with D tentatively TRBD1 (5 bases). Germline V gene lookup returns CDR1 DFQATT and CDR2 SNEGSKA (reference sequence). V lost 0 bases and J lost 3, with 8 bases in between. This CDR3 is 13 amino acids long. Here the CDR3 reads CSARDGRDYGYTF. The CDR3 DNA follows: TGCAGTGCTAGAGATGGCAGGGACTATGGCTACACCTTC.

This clonotype occurred many times. V is TRBV6-5 and J is TRBJ1-5; 8 bases line up with TRBD1. Germline CDR1 is MNHEY and CDR2 is SVGAGI. The CDR3 covers 13 residues. The junction had 7 bases not matched to a gene; V was cut back by 8 bases and J by 7 bases. The DNA for the CDR3 is TGTGCCAGCGGACAGGGTTTTGCCCAGCCCCAGCATTTT. Translation gives CASGQGFAQPQHF.

About this clonotype: Sequence at one end of the junction differs from germline and may be a read error. The gene calls are TRBV12-5 and TRBJ2-2; D call uncertain. CDR1 LGHNT and CDR2 FRNRAP come from the germline V gene. This CDR3 has 13 residues. CDR3 loop: CASGFMNAGELFF. The CDR3, as DNA: TGTGCTAGTGGTTTTATGAACGCCGGGGAGCTGTTTTTT. Combining the CDR3 with reference TRBV12-5 and TRBJ2-2 gives the whole variable domain DARVTQTPRHKVTEMGQEVTMRCQPILGHNTVFWYRQTMMQGLELLAYFRNRAPLDDSGMPKDRFSAEMPDATLATLKIQPSEPRDSAVYFCASGFMNAGELFFGEGSRLTVL.

This clonotype was observed a handful of times. The chain joins TRBV5-4 to TRBJ2-2; 7 bases agree with TRBD2. Germline trimming cut 1 base from V and 6 bases from J; bases unmatched to any gene: 3. Germline CDR1 reads SGHNT; CDR2 reads YYREEE (reference sequence). This CDR3 spans 14 amino acids. The CDR3 here is CASSLLGGAGELFF. Written as DNA, the CDR3 is TGTGCCAGCAGCTTGTTGGGAGGGGCCGGGGAGCTGTTTTTT.

This clonotype was counted many times. This chain uses TRBV29-1 with TRBJ2-5, with 8 nucleotides matching TRBD1. This CDR3 has 13 residues. The germline gives CDR1 SQVTM, CDR2 ANQGSEA. J gave up 4 bases and V 7 bases, and 8 bases lay outside the gene matches. CDR3 sequence (DNA): TGCAGCGGATCGACAGGGGCCCCAGAGACCCAGTACTTC. Translated, it gives CSGSTGAPETQYF.

This clonotype was found a few times. The gene calls are TRBV11-2 and TRBJ2-3; D ambiguous. Germline V CDR1 and CDR2: SGHAT, FQNNGV. Trimming stripped 0 bases from V and 1 base from J, with 8 bases between. This CDR3 comprises 15 residues. The CDR3 reads CASSLEFIGTDTQYF. The CDR3 bases are TGTGCCAGCAGCTTAGAGTTTATAGGCACAGATACGCAGTATTTT.

The sample holds a few counts of this clonotype. This chain connects TRBV19 to TRBJ2-1; D not resolved. Germline values: CDR1 LNHDA, CDR2 SQIVND (reference sequence). V dropped 8 bases and J dropped 8 bases, with 16 bases sitting between them. The CDR3 runs to 13 residues. The CDR3 DNA sequence: TGTGCCAGTGGCGTTACGTTTTCGGATGAGCAGTTCTTC. It encodes CASGVTFSDEQFF.

Only a few counts were recorded for this clonotype. This chain uses TRBV27 with TRBJ2-5; D is undetermined. Trimming pared 7 bases from V and 5 bases from J, leaving 5 bases between. The CDR3 covers 10 residues. Germline V gene data show CDR1 as MNHEY and CDR2 as SMNVEV (reference sequence). The CDR3: CASMLETQYF. In nucleotides, the CDR3 is TGTGCCAGCATGTTGGAGACCCAGTACTTC.